This T cell receptor (beta chain) was identified during a study of blood T cell repertoires in COVID-19. In the case of this clone: The sample has other DNA sequences that encode this CDR3 too.

Some clones are missing from TCRdb's copy, which holds only in-frame ones; the method was immunoSEQ multiplex PCR. The sample holds about 88,000 clones; approximately 89% are singletons and the top ten take roughly 10%. The TCR was taken from a man older than 75 with acute or convalescent COVID-19. Sequenced material: peripheral blood.

The CDR3 loop is CASSPTGTQPQHF. Here the CDR3 DNA reads TGTGCCAGCTCACCGACAGGAACTCAGCCCCAGCATTTT. The chain recombines TRBV18 with TRBJ1-5; D is possibly TRBD1 (6 bases). The CDR3 covers 13 residues. The V gene lost 3 bases and the J gene lost 6 bases, with 9 bases spanning the gap. CDR1 and CDR2 (germline): KGHSH, LQKENI.